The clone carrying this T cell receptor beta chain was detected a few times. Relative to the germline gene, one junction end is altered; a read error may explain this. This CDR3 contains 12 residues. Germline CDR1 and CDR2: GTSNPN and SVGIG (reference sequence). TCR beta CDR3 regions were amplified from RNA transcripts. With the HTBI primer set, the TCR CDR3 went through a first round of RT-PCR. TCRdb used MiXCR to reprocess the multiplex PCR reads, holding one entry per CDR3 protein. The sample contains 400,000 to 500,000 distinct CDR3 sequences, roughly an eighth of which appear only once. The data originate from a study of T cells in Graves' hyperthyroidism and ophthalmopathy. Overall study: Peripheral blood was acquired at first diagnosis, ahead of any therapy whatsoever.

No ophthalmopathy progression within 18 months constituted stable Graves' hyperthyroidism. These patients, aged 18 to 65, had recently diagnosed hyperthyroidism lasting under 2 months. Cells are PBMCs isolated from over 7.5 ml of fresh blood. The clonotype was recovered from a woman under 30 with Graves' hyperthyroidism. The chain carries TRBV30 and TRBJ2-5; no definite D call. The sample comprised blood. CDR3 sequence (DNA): TGTGCCTGGAGTGACAGCCAAGAGACCCGGTACTTC. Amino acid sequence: CAWSDSQETRYF.